This TCR beta chain was recorded in a study of CD8 T cells in Susac syndrome. With random hexamers, roughly 0.45 to 1 ug RNA was reverse transcribed. Amplification of TCR beta CDR3 was carried out by immunoSEQ multiplex PCR, which covered 54 Vbeta and 13 Jbeta segments. TCRdb recomputed calls from the immunoSEQ multiplex PCR reads with MiXCR, one row per CDR3 protein. The profile shows 400,000 to 550,000 distinct CDR3 sequences, more than 80% of them singletons. Sequencing of TCR beta covered CD8+ and CD4+ T cells obtained from blood. TEMRA cells were FACS-enriched, while CD8+ and CD4+ T cells were negatively isolated. The ends were cut back, 1 base at V and 7 bases at J, with 7 bases in the middle. From germline, CDR1 is KGHDR and CDR2 SFDVKD. This CDR3 has 13 amino acids.

Sequencing was done on a sample of CD8+ T cells from PBMCs. This receptor was obtained from a human donor with multiple sclerosis. The rearrangement joins TRBV24-1 to TRBJ2-1, with D perhaps TRBD1 (5 bases). CDR3 bases: TGTGCCACCAGTGATTTCGCAGGGAATGAGCAGTTCTTC. Protein: CATSDFAGNEQFF.